This TCR beta chain was retrieved from a study of response to subunit inactivated influenza vaccine (dated by TCRdb to 2016 to 2018). With respect to the entire study: To follow how T cells responded to a trivalent subunit inactivated influenza vaccine, the researchers relied on deep quantitative profiling of the T cell receptor repertoire.

CDR1 and CDR2 are read off the germline V gene as MNHNS and SASEGT. Here V drops 4 bases and J drops 5 bases, and the junction holds 5 bases not matched to any gene. From the cysteine up to the phenylalanine, the CDR3 has a length of 13 residues. The kept DNA is CDR3 alone, 39 bases in frame from the first base. This clonotype was detected only a few times. Its antigen remains undetermined. No clone much larger than this one lies a single base away; base qualities are absent. The library was produced with RT-PCR. Data came from an Illumina HiSeq 2500. Clones were called with MiXCR by TCRdb after fastp trimmed the public reads at Q25, and only in-frame beta chains were retained. Records with the same CDR3 protein are collapsed into one entry carrying the most frequent genes and DNA. This sample gives roughly 570,000 distinct CDR3 sequences in total; 11% to 15% of them show up just once. The top ten hold 8.5% to 14% of the sample.

Summary of the overall study and its limitations: The authors proposed that each seasonal influenza vaccination may bring in only a limited number of new T cells.

The input for sequencing was PBMCs from blood, taken about 12 days after vaccination. This receptor was taken from a man aged 50-60 years who received an inactivated influenza vaccine. Donor details come from another sample of the same person, matched by shared clones. The V and J genes are TRBV6-1 and TRBJ2-7; the central 7 bases match TRBD1. CDR3 sequence: CASSVTGRHEQYF. Here is the DNA: TGTGCCAGCAGTGTGACAGGGAGACACGAGCAGTACTTC.